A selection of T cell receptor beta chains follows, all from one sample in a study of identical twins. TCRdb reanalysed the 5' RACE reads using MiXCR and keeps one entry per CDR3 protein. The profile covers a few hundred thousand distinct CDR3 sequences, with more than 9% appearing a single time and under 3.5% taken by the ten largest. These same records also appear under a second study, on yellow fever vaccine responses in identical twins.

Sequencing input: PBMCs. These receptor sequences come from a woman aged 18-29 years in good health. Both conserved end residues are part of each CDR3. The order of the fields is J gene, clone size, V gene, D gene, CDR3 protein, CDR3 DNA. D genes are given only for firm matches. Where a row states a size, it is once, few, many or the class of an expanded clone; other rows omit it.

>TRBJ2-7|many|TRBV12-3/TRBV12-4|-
CASRRDEVEQYF
TGTGCCAGCAGAAGGGACGAGGTAGAGCAGTACTTC
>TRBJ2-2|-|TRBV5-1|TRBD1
CASSPGTGPPGELFF
TGCGCCAGCAGCCCCGGGACAGGGCCCCCCGGGGAGCTGTTTTTT
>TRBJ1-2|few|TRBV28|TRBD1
CATGQGNYGYTF
TGTGCCACCGGACAGGGAAACTATGGCTACACCTTC
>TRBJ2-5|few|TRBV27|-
CASSPTVGAAYF
TGTGCCAGCAGTCCGACCGTGGGAGCGGCATACTTC
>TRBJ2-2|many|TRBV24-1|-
CATSQDERAGELFF
TGTGCCACCAGCCAGGACGAAAGGGCCGGGGAGCTGTTTTTT
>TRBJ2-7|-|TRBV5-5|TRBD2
CASSLELAGGPRNEEQYF
TGTGCCAGCAGCTTGGAATTAGCGGGGGGGCCCAGGAACGAAGAGCAGTACTTC
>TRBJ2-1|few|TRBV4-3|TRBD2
CASSRGTSGSVYNEQFF
TGCGCCAGCAGCCGGGGGACTAGCGGGAGTGTCTACAATGAGCAGTTCTTC
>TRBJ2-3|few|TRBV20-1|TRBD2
CSARDYPPTSGTSTDTQYF
TGCAGTGCTAGAGATTATCCCCCGACTAGCGGGACTAGCACAGATACGCAGTATTTT
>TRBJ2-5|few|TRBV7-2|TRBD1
CASSDQDRVQETQYF
TGTGCCAGCAGCGACCAAGACAGGGTTCAAGAGACCCAGTACTTC
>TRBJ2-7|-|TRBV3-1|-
CASSQDQVTYEQYF
TGTGCCAGCAGCCAAGATCAGGTCACCTACGAGCAGTACTTC